What follows are 13 T cell receptor beta chains derived from one specimen sequenced in a study of blood T cells in healthy people across ages. The use of a sample-barcoded 5' primer and a J-beta primer mix characterized a second PCR of roughly 6 to 11 cycles. TCRdb re-analysed the 5' RACE reads in MiXCR, keeping a single row per CDR3 protein. The sample includes 1.5 million to 2 million distinct CDR3 sequences, about 50% of them seen just once. The sequencing sample was made of blood. These receptors came from a woman between 35 and 50 years old in good health.

This clonotype was detected only a few times. The chain joins TRBV15 to TRBJ2-1; 9 bases align to TRBD1. Germline V gene sequence: CDR1 LNHNV, CDR2 YYDKDF (reference sequence). Trimming took 0 bases from V and 1 from J; bases not matched to a gene: 4. The CDR3 runs 17 residues. CDR3 nucleotides: TGTGCCACCAGCAGAGATCGTGGGACAGGGTCCTACAATGAGCAGTTCTTC. Translated, it gives CATSRDRGTGSYNEQFF.

The J gene is TRBJ2-3, the V gene TRBV27; D remains unclear. This CDR3 has 13 residues. V was clipped by 5 bases and J by 4 bases, with 10 bases between them. Looked up from germline, CDR1 is MNHEY and CDR2 is SMNVEV (reference sequence). CDR3 DNA sequence: TGTGCCAGCAGTGCCCCTCCTTCAGATACGCAGTATTTT. It translates to CASSAPPSDTQYF.

The rearrangement joins TRBV20-1 to TRBJ1-1; D perhaps matches TRBD1 (5 bases). This CDR3 has 13 residues. Trimming removed 6 bases at V and 4 bases at J, with 15 bases between. Germline assignment: CDR1 DFQATT and CDR2 SNEGSKA (reference sequence). CDR3 nucleotide sequence: TGCAGTGCCATAGTGGCAGGGACCACTGAAGCTTTCTTT. It yields the protein CSAIVAGTTEAFF.

This clonotype was counted a few times. The chain employs TRBV20-1 and TRBJ2-1; 14 bases align to TRBD2. The CDR3 consists of 14 residues. The germline gives CDR1 DFQATT, CDR2 SNEGSKA (reference sequence). V was pared by 1 base and J by 8 bases, with 1 base of the junction left unmatched. CDR3 in DNA: TGCAGTGCTAGAGGACTAGCGGGGGGGTATGAGCAGTTCTTC. As protein: CSARGLAGGYEQFF.

This clonotype was seen a handful of times. This chain connects TRBV20-1 to TRBJ2-1, with TRBD2 identical over 10 bases. Near its end, the DNA agrees better with TRBJ2-7, so the J call may be wrong. Germline loops: CDR1 DFQATT, CDR2 SNEGSKA (reference sequence). This CDR3 region has 16 residues. The CDR3 here is CSARVSGGSSYNEQYF. The CDR3 nucleotides are TGCAGTGCTAGAGTTAGCGGGGGGAGCTCCTACAATGAGCAGTACTTC.

Remarks on this clonotype: A junction boundary mismatches the germline segment, possibly from a read error. This rearrangement joins TRBV7-9 to TRBJ2-1; 10 nucleotides match TRBD2. CDR3 size: 18 residues. Germline V gene data show CDR1 as SEHNR and CDR2 as FQNEAQ (reference sequence). The CDR3, as DNA: TGTGCCAGCGGCTTAGGCCTAGCGGGGGTAGGTGCTAGCAATGAGCAGTTCTTC. Amino acid sequence: CASGLGLAGVGASNEQFF.

This rearrangement joins TRBV9 to TRBJ2-5; D is unresolved. The length of the CDR3 is 15 residues. Germline V gives CDR1 SGDLS, CDR2 YYNGEE. With 3 bases removed from V and 11 bases from J, the gap between germline ends came to 23 bases. This CDR3 is CASSGRLSNYNEQYF. CDR3 DNA sequence: TGTGCCAGCAGCGGAAGACTGTCTAACTACAATGAGCAGTACTTC.

The chain joins TRBV7-2 to TRBJ2-3; weak D call: TRBD2 (6 bases). There are 16 residues in the CDR3. Trimming took off 2 bases at V and 5 bases at J, with 17 bases between the two ends. From germline, CDR1 is SGHTA and CDR2 FQGNSA. In DNA, the CDR3 is TGTGCCAGCAGCTTAAGGGGACTCCAAGGGGAAGATACGCAGTATTTT. The encoded protein is CASSLRGLQGEDTQYF.

The V gene is TRBV9, the J gene TRBJ2-3, with D hard to call. Trimming left V 2 bases short and J 0 bases short, with 7 bases between. CDR3 length: 14 residues. The germline gives CDR1 SGDLS, CDR2 YYNGEE. CDR3 sequence: CASSVLQSTDTQYF. CDR3 coding DNA: TGTGCCAGCAGCGTGCTACAAAGCACAGATACGCAGTATTTT. The full variable domain, completed using reference TRBV9 and TRBJ2-3, is DSGVTQTPKHLITATGQRVTLRCSPRSGDLSVYWYQQSLDQGLQFLIQYYNGEERAKGNILERFSAQQFPDLHSELNLSSLELGDSALYFCASSVLQSTDTQYFGPGTRLTVL.

The count of this clonotype is one. CDR3 sequence (DNA): TGTGCCAGTCACTCCAGACAGGTAGCTAACTATGGCTACACCTTC. Amino acids: CASHSRQVANYGYTF. The chain has TRBV6-6 and TRBJ1-2; the D gene is possibly TRBD1 (6 bases). Trimming took 9 bases from V and 0 from J, leaving 17 bases between them. Germline assignment: CDR1 MNHNY and CDR2 SVGAGI (reference sequence). The CDR3 is made up of 15 amino acids.

The chain employs TRBV11-1 and TRBJ2-4; D might be TRBD1 or TRBD2, each matching 5 bases. CDR3 size: 17 residues. The V end lost 1 base, the J end lost 0 bases, and 13 bases lay between the germline ends. Germline V gene data show CDR1 as SGHAT and CDR2 as FQDESV (reference sequence). For the CDR3, the DNA is TGTGCCAGCAGCTTAGAGGGGAGACCCCTAGCCAAAAACATTCAGTACTTC. It specifies CASSLEGRPLAKNIQYF. The full variable domain, in which reference TRBV11-1 and TRBJ2-4 provide the parts outside the CDR3, is EAEVAQSPRYKITEKSQAVAFWCDPISGHATLYWYRQILGQGPELLVQFQDESVVDDSQLPKDRFSAERLKGVDSTLKIQPAELGDSAMYLCASSLEGRPLAKNIQYFGAGTRLSVL.

In DNA, the CDR3 is TGCGCCAGCAGCCAGGTAGCGGGGGGAGTCACAGATACGCAGTATTTT. It codes for CASSQVAGGVTDTQYF. The V call is TRBV4-1, the J call TRBJ2-3; 10 nucleotides agree with TRBD2. CDR1 MGHRA and CDR2 YSYEKL come from the germline V gene. V was clipped by 3 bases and J by 2 bases; unmatched bases: 5. This CDR3 region has 16 residues.

Remarks on this clonotype: The junction and the germline gene differ at one end; a read error may be behind it. V gene TRBV5-5 combines with J gene TRBJ2-3, with D perhaps TRBD2 (5 bases). CDR3 length equals 12 residues. The germline gives CDR1 SGHKS, CDR2 YYEKEE (reference sequence). CDR3 coding DNA: TGTGCCAGCAGCCAGGCGGGTGAGACGCGGTATTTT. This encodes CASSQAGETRYF. The full variable domain, completed using reference TRBV5-5 and TRBJ2-3, is DAGVTQSPTHLIKTRGQQVTLRCSPISGHKSVSWYQQVLGQGPQFIFQYYEKEERGRGNFPDRFSARQFPNYSSELNVNALLLGDSALYLCASSQAGETRYFGPGTRLTVL.